Each of the 21 T cell receptor beta chains below was sequenced from the same sample in a study of shared clonotypes between healthy human individuals. Generated by immunoSEQ multiplex PCR, the TCRdb table keeps only in-frame clones and is missing some. This sample carries approximately 640,000 clones, around 91% of them seen once, and the ten largest clones take around a third. The sample taken for sequencing was memory CD8+ T cells from PBMCs. Subset denoted: CD45RO+ cells pooled with CCR7-negative TemRA cells. The receptors shown here come from a man aged 18 to 35 in good health. Some clones in this sample may be carry-over from other donors' samples.

CDR3 coding DNA: TGTGCCAGCAGTTTTCGGGACCCTTCCTACGAGCAGTACTTC. Its protein is CASSFRDPSYEQYF. The chain couples TRBV27 to TRBJ2-7; D tentatively reads TRBD1 or TRBD2 (5 bases each). The CDR3 spans 14 residues. Trimming removed 3 bases at V and 1 base at J, with 10 bases between. Germline CDR1 reads MNHEY; CDR2 reads SMNVEV (reference sequence).

V is TRBV28 and J is TRBJ2-3; 7 bases line up with TRBD1. The CDR3 has 12 residues. V shed 6 bases and J 5 bases; nucleotides not matched to a gene: 2. The germline V gene encodes CDR1 MDHEN and CDR2 SYDVKM. CDR3 loop: CASSYRGDTQYF. CDR3 in DNA: TGTGCCAGCAGCTACAGGGGAGATACGCAGTATTTT.

This rearrangement joins TRBV27 to TRBJ2-1; 7 bases line up with TRBD1. V trimming: 2 bases; J trimming: 4 bases; junction bases outside the gene matches: 2. CDR3 size: 14 residues. Germline V lookup: CDR1 MNHEY, CDR2 SMNVEV (reference sequence). The CDR3, as DNA: TGTGCCAGCAGTTTAAGGGACAGATACAATGAGCAGTTCTTC. Its protein is CASSLRDRYNEQFF.

The chain couples TRBV27 to TRBJ2-1; D is perhaps TRBD2 (6 bases). This CDR3 is built from 17 residues. Germline V lookup: CDR1 MNHEY, CDR2 SMNVEV (reference sequence). V lost 8 bases, J lost 5 bases, and 25 bases lay in between. CDR3 amino acids: CASRTARGISRDNEQFF. In nucleotides, the CDR3 is TGTGCCAGCCGGACGGCCCGGGGGATCAGTAGGGACAATGAGCAGTTCTTC.

V and J are TRBV5-4 and TRBJ2-5; D remains ambiguous. From germline, CDR1 is SGHNT and CDR2 YYREEE (reference sequence). V lost 3 bases and J lost 1, with 7 bases in between. The CDR3 has 13 amino acids. The DNA of the CDR3 is TGTGCCAGCAGCTCGGAGAGCCAAGAGACCCAGTACTTC. It translates to CASSSESQETQYF.

The chain combines TRBV11-2 with TRBJ2-1; D uncertain. In germline, CDR1 is SGHAT, CDR2 FQNNGV. The CDR3 length is 11 residues. V was clipped by 5 bases and J by 7 bases, with 6 bases between them. The CDR3 here is CASSVRNEQFF. CDR3 DNA sequence: TGTGCCAGCAGCGTCCGGAATGAGCAGTTCTTC.

The gene calls are TRBV7-2 and TRBJ2-1; the match to TRBD2 covers 14 bases. CDR1 is SGHTA, CDR2 FQGNSA, per germline. The J segment lost 8 bases and the V segment lost 5 bases, leaving 5 bases of the junction unmatched. This CDR3 spans 15 amino acids. The CDR3 protein is CASSRQGLAGDEQFF. As DNA, the CDR3 is TGTGCCAGCAGCCGCCAGGGACTAGCGGGAGATGAGCAGTTCTTC.

This chain joins TRBV9 and TRBJ2-5, with TRBD2 matching over 8 bases. This CDR3 spans 15 amino acids. Germline CDR1 is SGDLS and CDR2 is YYNGEE. Trimming removed 3 bases from V and 2 bases from J; junction bases left unmatched: 6. This CDR3 is CASSASGTRQETQYF. The CDR3 DNA reads TGTGCCAGCAGCGCATCCGGGACTAGACAAGAGACCCAGTACTTC. Looking up the rest from reference TRBV9 and TRBJ2-5 gives the full variable domain: DSGVTQTPKHLITATGQRVTLRCSPRSGDLSVYWYQQSLDQGLQFLIQYYNGEERAKGNILERFSAQQFPDLHSELNLSSLELGDSALYFCASSASGTRQETQYFGPGTRLLVL.

As to this clone: Other DNA sequences from this sample encode an identical CDR3 as well. The rearrangement uses TRBV7-6 and TRBJ2-2; 12 bases line up with TRBD2. From germline, CDR1 is SGHVS and CDR2 FNYEAQ. The length of the CDR3 is 17 residues. V gave up 9 bases and J gave up 1 base; unmatched junction bases: 9. CDR3 sequence reads: CASSAQLAGGNTGELFF. The CDR3 coding sequence is TGTGCCAGTAGCGCCCAACTAGCGGGAGGGAACACCGGGGAGCTGTTTTTT.

J is TRBJ2-7 and V is TRBV11-2, with D possibly matching TRBD2 (5 bases). The CDR3 runs 15 residues. The germline gives CDR1 SGHAT, CDR2 FQNNGV. Deletions cut 5 bases from V and 5 bases from J, with 19 bases between. The chain's CDR3 is CASSPFMRESDEQYF. The CDR3 DNA is TGTGCCAGCAGCCCCTTTATGAGGGAATCGGACGAGCAGTACTTC. The complete variable domain, with remaining parts taken from reference TRBV11-2 and TRBJ2-7, reads EAGVAQSPRYKIIEKRQSVAFWCNPISGHATLYWYQQILGQGPKLLIQFQNNGVVDDSQLPKDRFSAERLKGVDSTLKIQPAKLEDSAVYLCASSPFMRESDEQYFGPGTRLTVT.

The rearrangement links TRBV18 to TRBJ2-7; D not certain. CDR1 is KGHSH and CDR2 is LQKENI in the germline V gene. Trimming cost V 5 bases and J 5 bases, with 10 bases left between them. The CDR3 sequence is 12 residues long. The CDR3, as DNA: TGTGCCAGCTCAAGCCGGGTAGACGAGCAGTACTTC. Translating gives CASSSRVDEQYF.

The V and J genes are TRBV28 and TRBJ1-5; the match to TRBD1 covers 9 bases. Per the germline V gene, CDR1 is MDHEN and CDR2 is SYDVKM. There are 15 residues in the CDR3. Unmatched junction bases numbered 3, after V lost 5 bases and J lost 1 base. This CDR3 reads CASSPDRGSNQPQHF. In DNA, the CDR3 is TGTGCCAGCAGTCCCGACAGGGGGAGCAATCAGCCCCAGCATTTT.

This clone was recorded only once. The V gene is TRBV5-5, the J gene TRBJ2-6; D possibly corresponds to TRBD2 (6 bases). This CDR3 region has 17 residues. V lost 4 bases, J lost 6 bases, and 20 bases lay in between. Germline CDR1 SGHKS, CDR2 YYEKEE (reference sequence). The CDR3 DNA sequence: TGTGCCAGCAGCCAACCTCCCCGGGGGATCGAGGCCAACGTCCTGACTTTC. This encodes CASSQPPRGIEANVLTF.

V gene TRBV9 combines with J gene TRBJ2-1; 16 positions match TRBD2. J lost 8 bases, V lost 2 bases, and 1 base had no gene match. The V gene's germline CDR1 is SGDLS and CDR2 YYNGEE. The CDR3 is 15 residues long. CDR3 bases: TGTGCCAGCAGCGTGGGGACTAGCGGGAGGGATGAGCAGTTCTTC. As protein: CASSVGTSGRDEQFF.

This rearrangement joins TRBV7-9 to TRBJ2-5, with TRBD1 matching over 7 bases. Germline assignment: CDR1 SEHNR and CDR2 FQNEAQ (reference sequence). This CDR3 comprises 15 residues. V dropped 2 bases and J dropped 2; count of bases not matched to a gene: 5. CDR3 DNA: TGTGCCAGCAGCTTACCCAGACAGGGACAAGAGACCCAGTACTTC. It translates to CASSLPRQGQETQYF.

The chain combines TRBV27 with TRBJ2-1; D unclear. V was trimmed by 5 bases and J by 0 bases, leaving 11 bases between them. This CDR3 has 15 amino acids. Germline-derived CDR1 and CDR2 are MNHEY and SMNVEV (reference sequence). The CDR3 loop reads CASSIYDPSYNEQFF. CDR3 nucleotides: TGTGCCAGCAGTATCTACGACCCCTCCTACAATGAGCAGTTCTTC.

The V and J genes are TRBV19 and TRBJ2-1; the D gene is possibly TRBD2 (6 bases). In germline, CDR1 is LNHDA, CDR2 SQIVND (reference sequence). Trimming shortened V by 2 bases and J by 6 bases, and 11 bases separated the two germline ends. CDR3 size: 14 residues. The CDR3 DNA sequence: TGTGCCAGTAGTATAATGTCCGGGGGCAATGAGCAGTTCTTC. The encoded protein is CASSIMSGGNEQFF.

To note about this clone: Other DNA sequences in the same sample also yield this CDR3. The chain couples TRBV5-6 to TRBJ2-2; D gene unclear. Trimming left V 0 bases short and J 2 bases short, with 5 bases between. Germline values: CDR1 SGHDT, CDR2 YYEEEE. CDR3 length: 14 residues. In DNA, the CDR3 is TGTGCCAGCAGCTTGGGCCTAAACACCGGGGAGCTGTTTTTT. Its protein product is CASSLGLNTGELFF.

This chain connects TRBV7-6 to TRBJ2-3; TRBD2 aligns across 7 bases. Germline lookup yields CDR1 SGHVS and CDR2 FNYEAQ. The CDR3 spans 15 residues. Trimming took 3 bases from V and 3 from J; bases not matched to a gene: 6. CDR3 protein: CASSFIASGTDTQYF. The DNA of the CDR3 is TGTGCCAGCAGCTTTATCGCTAGCGGAACAGATACGCAGTATTTT.

This clone was observed once. This chain uses TRBV7-8 with TRBJ2-7; the D gene is possibly TRBD2 (5 bases). Trimming shortened V by 3 bases and J by 7 bases, and 13 bases separated the two germline ends. The CDR3 contains 13 residues. Germline V lookup: CDR1 SGHVS, CDR2 FQNEAQ. The chain's CDR3 is CASSLGPRGEQYF. The CDR3 DNA is TGTGCCAGCAGCTTGGGCCCCCGAGGGGAGCAGTACTTC. Supplemented by reference TRBV7-8 and TRBJ2-7, the full variable domain reads GAGVSQSPRYKVAKRGQDVALRCDPISGHVSLFWYQQALGQGPEFLTYFQNEAQLDKSGLPSDRFFAERPEGSVSTLKIQRTQQEDSAVYLCASSLGPRGEQYFGPGTRLTVT.

V is TRBV27 and J is TRBJ2-7; TRBD1 matches at 12 bases. V lost 4 bases and J lost 7; bases outside the gene matches: 11. CDR3 length: 16 amino acids. Germline V gene lookup returns CDR1 MNHEY and CDR2 SMNVEV (reference sequence). CDR3 nucleotide sequence: TGTGCCAGCAGTTCCACCTGGGACAGGGGGCGGGGGGAGCAGTACTTC. Its protein is CASSSTWDRGRGEQYF.